The 27 T cell receptor beta chains below were found in one sample sequenced in a study of vaccination and CD4 T cells after COVID-19. Sequence data for DNA of cultured CD4+ T cells were generated by the Oncomine TCR Beta short-read assay. TCRdb redid the calling of the PCR reads with MiXCR, one entry per CDR3 protein. The sample contains 9,500 to 10,000 distinct CDR3 sequences, approximately 30% of which appear only once. These TCRs' antigens remain unknown. Documented treatment: roughly 10-day PBMC culture with coronavirus spike peptide pools or control peptides (ViraFEST assay). The input for sequencing was CD4+ T cells from blood, cultured in vitro, taken after SARS-CoV-2 vaccination. The receptors were sampled from a human donor who had recovered from COVID-19.

This clonotype showed up just a few times. The chain recombines TRBV9 with TRBJ1-5; TRBD1 matches at 7 bases. The ends lost 6 bases at V and 6 bases at J; junction bases unmatched: 12. The germline V gene has CDR1 SGDLS and CDR2 YYNGEE. This CDR3 spans 15 amino acids. The CDR3 DNA follows: TGTGCCAGCACCCGCGATGGACAGGTATCTCAGCCCCAGCATTTT. This codes for CASTRDGQVSQPQHF.

The chain recombines TRBV10-3 with TRBJ1-6; D is unclear. The CDR3 runs 13 residues. Trimming removed 0 bases from V and 10 bases from J, with 7 bases in between. From germline, CDR1 is ENHRY and CDR2 SYGVKD. CDR3 sequence reads: CAISESPPSPLHF. In DNA, the CDR3 is TGTGCCATCAGTGAGTCCCCCCCGTCACCCCTCCACTTT.

This chain links TRBV5-4 with TRBJ2-1; 7 positions match TRBD2. Looked up from germline, CDR1 is SGHNT and CDR2 is YYREEE (reference sequence). The CDR3 loop spans 15 amino acids. V was clipped by 4 bases and J by 8 bases; unmatched bases: 12. The CDR3 DNA reads TGTGCCAGCAGCACAGCCGGGACTACGGGCGATGAGCAGTTCTTC. Its translation is CASSTAGTTGDEQFF.

This clonotype turned up a few times. The chain has TRBV7-3 and TRBJ2-1; 11 nucleotides align to TRBD1. The junction had 6 bases not matched to a gene; V was cut back by 4 bases and J by 7 bases. CDR1 is SGHTA and CDR2 is FQGTGA in the germline V gene. The CDR3 is 15 amino acids. CDR3 sequence reads: CASSWTGGLGNEQFF. The CDR3 region has the DNA TGTGCCAGCAGCTGGACAGGGGGCCTGGGGAATGAGCAGTTCTTC.

V and J are TRBV6-5 and TRBJ1-3, with TRBD1 identical over 7 bases. The V gene's germline CDR1 is MNHEY and CDR2 SVGAGI. This CDR3 is 16 amino acids long. Unmatched junction bases numbered 4, after V lost 1 base and J lost 1 base. CDR3 in amino acids: CASSYYGRGSGNTIYF. The CDR3 DNA reads as TGTGCCAGCAGTTACTATGGCAGGGGGTCTGGAAACACCATATATTTT.

This clonotype was detected a few times. V gene TRBV6-1 combines with J gene TRBJ2-7; D might be TRBD2 (5 bases). The germline V gene has CDR1 MNHNS and CDR2 SASEGT. Trimming left V 3 bases short and J 4 bases short, with 22 bases between. CDR3 length equals 17 residues. The CDR3 loop reads CASSDPFVLRAQYEQYF. The CDR3 nucleotides read TGTGCCAGCAGTGACCCCTTTGTGTTGAGGGCCCAATACGAGCAGTACTTC.

A single count supports this clonotype. The genes are TRBV5-1 and TRBJ2-7; no firm D call. Trimming pared 4 bases from V and 0 bases from J, leaving 11 bases between. From germline, CDR1 is SGHRS and CDR2 YFSETQ. CDR3 length equals 14 residues. The CDR3 region has the DNA TGCGCCAGCAGCCCCGGCCCCCTCTCCTACGAGCAGTACTTC. Translating gives CASSPGPLSYEQYF. The full variable domain, with the rest looked up from reference TRBV5-1 and TRBJ2-7, is KAGVTQTPRYLIKTRGQQVTLSCSPISGHRSVSWYQQTPGQGLQFLFEYFSETQRNKGNFPGRFSGRQFSNSRSEMNVSTLELGDSALYLCASSPGPLSYEQYFGPGTRLTVT.

The V call is TRBV12-3 or TRBV12-4, the J call TRBJ2-7; possibly TRBD1 for D (6 bases). The CDR3 has 15 residues. The V gene lost 5 bases and the J gene lost 3 bases, with 17 bases spanning the gap. The CDR3: CASSPVWGRHYEQYF. CDR3 in DNA: TGTGCCAGCAGTCCGGTCTGGGGGCGCCACTACGAGCAGTACTTC.

The rearrangement links TRBV12-3 or TRBV12-4 to TRBJ2-1; 9 bases align to TRBD2. This CDR3 is 16 amino acids long. The V and J ends lost 8 bases and 9 bases, in that order; junction bases with no gene match: 17. The CDR3 is CASLPSGTSRRGEQFF. CDR3 nucleotide sequence: TGTGCCAGCCTCCCTTCTGGGACTAGCAGACGGGGTGAGCAGTTCTTC.

This clonotype occurred once. The CDR3 DNA is TGTGCCAGTAGCCCAACAGGTGCCGGGGAGCTGTTTTTT. The encoded protein is CASSPTGAGELFF. This rearrangement joins TRBV19 to TRBJ2-2; TRBD1 is a possible D gene (5 bases). V was shortened by 6 bases and J by 6 bases, with 11 bases between the two germline ends. There are 13 residues in the CDR3. CDR1 and CDR2 from the germline V gene are LNHDA and SQIVND (reference sequence).

With respect to this clonotype: A junction boundary mismatches the germline segment, possibly from a read error. The chain employs TRBV7-7 and TRBJ2-7, with 7 bases that match TRBD1. The CDR3 has 15 residues. The germline gives CDR1 SSHAT, CDR2 FNYEAQ (reference sequence). The CDR3 is CASSLRAGGSYEQYF. CDR3 DNA: TGTGCTAGCAGCTTAAGGGCAGGGGGTAGCTACGAGCAGTACTTC.

This clonotype was seen only once. The junction does not match germline at one end; this may be a read error. This rearrangement joins TRBV4-3 to TRBJ2-3, with TRBD2 matching 9 bases. This CDR3 contains 17 residues. Germline V gene lookup returns CDR1 LGHNA and CDR2 YSLEER. In DNA, the CDR3 is TGCGCCAGCAGCCAAGCCATGTTAGCGGGAGTGGTAGATGCGCAGTATTTT. It codes for CASSQAMLAGVVDAQYF.

The gene calls are TRBV11-3 and TRBJ2-3; the match to TRBD2 covers 7 bases. Germline CDR1 is SGHNT and CDR2 is YENEEA. This CDR3 contains 14 residues. The V gene end was trimmed by 2 bases and the J gene end by 2 bases; junction bases not matched to a gene: 1. This CDR3 is CASSLSGNTDTQYF. The CDR3 DNA reads as TGTGCCAGCAGCTTAAGCGGGAACACAGATACGCAGTATTTT.

On this clonotype: A junction end diverges from the germline sequence, so it may reflect a read error. V gene TRBV6-5 combines with J gene TRBJ1-2; no firm D call. CDR3 length: 14 amino acids. Germline V CDR1 and CDR2: MNHEY, SVGAGI. CDR3 bases: TGTGCCTGCAGTTACCACGGCAGGAGCTATGGCTACACCTTC. This codes for CACSYHGRSYGYTF.

V usage is TRBV28 and J usage is TRBJ2-7; 7 positions agree with TRBD1. CDR3 size: 15 residues. The ends lost 4 bases at V and 0 bases at J; junction bases unmatched: 6. Germline CDR1 reads MDHEN; CDR2 reads SYDVKM. The CDR3 reads CASSSPQGSSYEQYF. The DNA of the CDR3 is TGTGCCAGCAGTTCACCACAGGGGAGCTCCTACGAGCAGTACTTC.

The DNA of the CDR3 is TGTGCCAGCAGAACGACCGGGACAGGGAGTGGCTACACCTTC. Translating gives CASRTTGTGSGYTF. This chain joins TRBV6-2 or TRBV6-3 and TRBJ1-2; 9 bases are a match to TRBD1. The CDR3 covers 14 residues. Germline CDR1 and CDR2: MNHEY and SVGEGT. Trimming cost V 6 bases and J 7 bases; bases outside gene matches: 9.

The chain links TRBV7-2 to TRBJ1-1; no clear D. The CDR3 is 12 amino acids. Trimming removed 4 bases at V and 11 bases at J, with 14 bases between. Germline V gives CDR1 SGHTA, CDR2 FQGNSA. The CDR3 DNA follows: TGTGCCAGCAGCTCCCTTGGACTCTATGCTTTCTTT. The encoded protein is CASSSLGLYAFF.

The CDR3 sequence: CASRLSAGAISGANVLTF. The CDR3 coding sequence is TGTGCCAGCAGGCTTTCCGCAGGGGCTATCTCTGGGGCCAACGTCCTGACTTTC. This chain links TRBV2 with TRBJ2-6, with a possible D match to TRBD1 (6 bases). The CDR3 runs 18 residues. The germline CDR1 and CDR2 sequences are SNHLY and FYNNEI. The V gene lost 6 bases and the J gene lost 0 bases, with 18 bases spanning the gap.

CDR3 in amino acids: CASSLKPREHGYTF. CDR3 sequence (DNA): TGTGCCAGCAGTTTGAAGCCCAGGGAGCATGGCTACACCTTC. The chain carries TRBV12-3 or TRBV12-4 and TRBJ1-2, with TRBD1 as a possible D gene (5 bases). The CDR3 covers 14 residues. With 3 bases removed from V and 6 bases from J, the gap between germline ends came to 14 bases.

This clonotype has more than one count but fewer than ten. The chain has TRBV6-1 and TRBJ1-5, with D tentatively TRBD1 (6 bases). Germline V lookup: CDR1 MNHNS, CDR2 SASEGT. CDR3 length: 13 residues. V lost 6 bases and J 4 bases, leaving 10 bases between the germline ends. The CDR3 nucleotides are TGTGCCAGCAGCCAACAGGGAAATCAGCCCCAGCATTTT. Encoded protein: CASSQQGNQPQHF.

This clonotype was found once. One junction end disagrees with the germline gene, perhaps due to a read error. V and J are TRBV19 and TRBJ1-3; no clear D gene. The CDR3 consists of 13 residues. Germline V lookup: CDR1 LNHDA, CDR2 SQIVND (reference sequence). DNA of the CDR3: TGTGCCAGTAGTATTCAGGCTGGAATCACCATATATTTT. It yields the protein CASSIQAGITIYF.

In this sample, this clonotype turned up a few times. The rearrangement uses TRBV19 and TRBJ1-1; D ambiguous. V was clipped by 7 bases and J by 1 base, with 10 bases between them. Germline values: CDR1 LNHDA, CDR2 SQIVND (reference sequence). The CDR3 length is 13 residues. CDR3 residues: CASKVVANTEAFF. The CDR3 bases are TGTGCCAGTAAGGTCGTGGCGAACACTGAAGCTTTCTTT.

The chain combines TRBV7-2 with TRBJ2-7; 10 nucleotides agree with TRBD2. CDR3 length equals 15 residues. With V trimmed by 5 bases and J by 4 bases, 8 bases remained unmatched. Germline assignment: CDR1 SGHTA and CDR2 FQGNSA. CDR3 loop: CASSPEREGFYEQYF. DNA for the CDR3: TGTGCCAGCAGCCCCGAGCGGGAGGGATTTTACGAGCAGTACTTC.

In this sample, this clonotype turned up once. Written as DNA, the CDR3 is TGCAGTGGCAGGGAGGGACAGGTCTTGGGATACGAGCAGTACTTC. Translated: CSGREGQVLGYEQYF. This chain uses TRBV20-1 with TRBJ2-7; D may be TRBD1 (8 bases). The CDR3 runs 15 residues. Germline V gene lookup returns CDR1 DFQATT and CDR2 SNEGSKA (reference sequence). Trimming removed 7 bases at V and 4 bases at J, with 23 bases between.

The chain combines TRBV7-2 with TRBJ1-1; D perhaps matches TRBD1 (5 bases). Germline CDR1 is SGHTA and CDR2 is FQGNSA. The CDR3 totals 13 residues. Deletions cut 5 bases from V and 11 bases from J, with 18 bases between. CDR3 in amino acids: CASSPLGAGGAFF. The CDR3 DNA is TGTGCCAGCAGCCCCTTAGGGGCCGGGGGGGCTTTCTTT. Full variable domain (outside the CDR3, taken from reference TRBV7-2 and TRBJ1-1): GAGVSQSPSNKVTEKGKDVELRCDPISGHTALYWYRQSLGQGLEFLIYFQGNSAPDKSGLPSDRFSAERTGGSVSTLTIQRTQQEDSAVYLCASSPLGAGGAFFGQGTRLTVV.

This clonotype was seen a handful of times. The chain combines TRBV2 with TRBJ2-1; D gene ambiguous. The germline V and J ends were trimmed by 7 bases and 0 bases, with 13 bases remaining between them. Germline V lookup: CDR1 SNHLY, CDR2 FYNNEI. The CDR3 covers 15 residues. Here the CDR3 reads CASTPGTSSYNEQFF. The CDR3 DNA sequence: TGTGCCAGCACCCCAGGCACCAGCTCCTACAATGAGCAGTTCTTC.

This clonotype was recorded once. The CDR3 DNA follows: TGCAGCGTTGATGGAGGGGGCGCACGCACTGAAGCTTTCTTT. Translation: CSVDGGGARTEAFF. V and J are TRBV29-1 and TRBJ1-1; 7 nucleotides line up with TRBD1. The CDR3 consists of 14 residues. CDR1 and CDR2 from the germline V gene are SQVTM and ANQGSEA. With 3 bases clipped from V and 4 bases from J, the junction kept 8 bases outside the gene matches.